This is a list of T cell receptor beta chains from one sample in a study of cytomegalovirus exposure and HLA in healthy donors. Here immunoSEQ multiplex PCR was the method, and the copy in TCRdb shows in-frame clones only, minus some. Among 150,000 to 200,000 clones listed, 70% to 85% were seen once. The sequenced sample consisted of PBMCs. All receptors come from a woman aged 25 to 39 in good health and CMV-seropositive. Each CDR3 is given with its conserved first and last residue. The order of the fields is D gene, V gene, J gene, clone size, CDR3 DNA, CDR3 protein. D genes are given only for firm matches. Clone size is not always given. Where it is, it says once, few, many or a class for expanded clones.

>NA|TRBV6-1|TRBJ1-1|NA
TGTGCCAGCATTCTAGGGGGCACTGAAGCTTTCTTT
CASILGGTEAFF
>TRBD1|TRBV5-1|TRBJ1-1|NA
TGCGCCAGCAGCCAAGGGTCGCGGACAGGCGGATCTGAAGCTTTCTTT
CASSQGSRTGGSEAFF
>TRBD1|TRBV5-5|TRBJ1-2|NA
TGTGCCAGCAGTTTCCCCCCGCTCTCACAGGGGATGGCCCTCTATGGCTACACCTTC
CASSFPPLSQGMALYGYTF
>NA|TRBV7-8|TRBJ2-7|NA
TGTGCCAGCAGCTTACGGGTGGACGAGCAGTACTTC
CASSLRVDEQYF
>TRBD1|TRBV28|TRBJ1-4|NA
TGTGCCAGCAAACATGGGACAGAATTTAATGAAAAACTGTTTTTT
CASKHGTEFNEKLFF
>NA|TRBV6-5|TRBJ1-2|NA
TGTGCCAGCAGTTACTCGCAGGGCTCGTATGGCTACACCTTC
CASSYSQGSYGYTF
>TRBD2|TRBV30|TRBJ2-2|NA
TGTGCCTGCACACCCGGAGGCGGGAGGGCCTACACCGGGGAGCTGTTTTTT
CACTPGGGRAYTGELFF
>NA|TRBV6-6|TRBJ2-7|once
TGTGCCAGCAGTTACGAGGGTATGGCCTACGAGCAGTACTTC
CASSYEGMAYEQYF
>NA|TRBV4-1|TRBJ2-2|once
TGCGCCAGCAGCCAAATATCCGGGGAGCTGTTTTTT
CASSQISGELFF
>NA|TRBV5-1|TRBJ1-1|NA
TGCGCCAGCAGCTTGGGGGGAGGCACTGAAGCTTTCTTT
CASSLGGGTEAFF
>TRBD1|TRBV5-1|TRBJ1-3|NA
TGCGCCAGCAGCGTGAACAGGGGACCGGCTGGAAACACCATATATTTT
CASSVNRGPAGNTIYF
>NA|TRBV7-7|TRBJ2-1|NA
TGTGCTAGCAGCTTAGATGGGCGGGACAATGAGCAGTTCTTC
CASSLDGRDNEQFF
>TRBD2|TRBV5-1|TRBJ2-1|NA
TGCGCCAGCAGCTTGGAAGCTAGCGGGAGCTACAATGAGCAGTTCTTC
CASSLEASGSYNEQFF
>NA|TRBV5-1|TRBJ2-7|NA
TGCGCCAGCAGCCGATCCCGGACAGACCTCCTATCCTACGAGCAGTACTTC
CASSRSRTDLLSYEQYF
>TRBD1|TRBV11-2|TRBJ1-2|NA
TGTGCCAGCAGCTTGGACAGGAATCATGGCTACACCTTC
CASSLDRNHGYTF
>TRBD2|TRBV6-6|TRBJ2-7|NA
TGTGCCAGCAGTTACGGACTAGCGGGAGGATACTACGAGCAGTACTTC
CASSYGLAGGYYEQYF
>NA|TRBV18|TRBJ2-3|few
TGTGCCAGCTCACCAAGTCGAGTCACAGATACGCAGTATTTT
CASSPSRVTDTQYF
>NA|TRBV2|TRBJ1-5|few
TGTGCCAGCACCCTCGTACAGGGAATCTATCAGCCCCAGCATTTT
CASTLVQGIYQPQHF
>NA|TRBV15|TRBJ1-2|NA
TGTGCCACCAGCAGCCGGACACTCGATGGCTACACCTTC
CATSSRTLDGYTF
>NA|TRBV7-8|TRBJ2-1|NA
TGTGCCAGCAGCCACAGAAGGTCAGTTTCCTACAATGAGCAGTTCTTC
CASSHRRSVSYNEQFF
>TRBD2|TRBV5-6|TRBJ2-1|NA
TGTGCCAGCAGCTTGGCGGGACTAGCCTACAATGAGCAGTTCTTC
CASSLAGLAYNEQFF
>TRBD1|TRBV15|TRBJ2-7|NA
TGTGCCACCAGCGAAAATACCGGGACAGCTTACGAGCAGTACTTC
CATSENTGTAYEQYF
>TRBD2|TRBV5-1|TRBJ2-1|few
TGCGCCAGCAGCCCGTTAACTAGCGGGCCTTACAATGAGCAGTTCTTC
CASSPLTSGPYNEQFF
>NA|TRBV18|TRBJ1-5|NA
TGTGCCAGCTCACCAGGGGCGGATCAGCCCCAGCATTTT
CASSPGADQPQHF
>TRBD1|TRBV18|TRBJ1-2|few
TGTGCCAGCTTCAGACAGGGGGCTCATGGCTACACCTTC
CASFRQGAHGYTF
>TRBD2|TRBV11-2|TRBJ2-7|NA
TGTGCCAGCAGCTCAAGAGGGACTAGCGGTACCTACGAGCAGTACTTC
CASSSRGTSGTYEQYF
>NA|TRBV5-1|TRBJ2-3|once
TGCGCCAGCAGGGACACAGGGAGCACAGATACGCAGTATTTT
CASRDTGSTDTQYF
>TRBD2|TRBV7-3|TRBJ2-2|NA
TGTGCCTCACGTGCGGGAGCGAACACCGGGGAGCTGTTTTTT
CASRAGANTGELFF
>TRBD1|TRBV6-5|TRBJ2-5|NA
TGTGCCAGCAGCGACAGGGGCTACCCGGGGGAGACCCAGTACTTC
CASSDRGYPGETQYF
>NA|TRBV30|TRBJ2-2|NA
TGTGCCTGGAGTTCGACAGGCCCCGGGGAGCTGTTTTTT
CAWSSTGPGELFF
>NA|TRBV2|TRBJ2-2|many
TGTGCCAGCCGGGGGTTGGCCGGGGAGCTGTTTTTT
CASRGLAGELFF
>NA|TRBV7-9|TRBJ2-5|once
TGTGCCAGCAGCTTTGACGGGGGCCAAGAGACCCAGTACTTC
CASSFDGGQETQYF
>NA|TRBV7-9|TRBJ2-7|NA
TGTGCCAGCAGCGCCAGGGGTAGAGACTACGAGCAGTACTTC
CASSARGRDYEQYF
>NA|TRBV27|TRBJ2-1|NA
TGTGCCAGCAGTTTCTCCCTGGAGGGGAATGAGCAGTTCTTC
CASSFSLEGNEQFF
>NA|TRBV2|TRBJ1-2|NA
TGTGCCAGCAAATCGGGGGAGGAATCCTATGGCTACACCTTC
CASKSGEESYGYTF
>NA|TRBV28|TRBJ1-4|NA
TGTGCCAGCACCATGACAGCACCAGATATTGCAACTAATGAAAAACTGTTTTTT
CASTMTAPDIATNEKLFF
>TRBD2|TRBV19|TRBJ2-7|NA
TGTGCCAGTAGTGCGGGGACTAGCGGGACCTACGAGCAGTACTTC
CASSAGTSGTYEQYF
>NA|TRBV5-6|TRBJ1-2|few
TGTGCCAGCAGCAAACAGGGTAGAGTCACCTTC
CASSKQGRVTF
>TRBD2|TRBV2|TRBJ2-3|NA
TGTGCCAGCAGTGAAGGCGGGGGTAGCGCAGATACGCAGTATTTT
CASSEGGGSADTQYF
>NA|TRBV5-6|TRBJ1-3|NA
TGTGCCAGCAGCTCTACGACAGCGAACTCTGGAAACACCATATATTTT
CASSSTTANSGNTIYF
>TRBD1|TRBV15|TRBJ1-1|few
TGTGCCACCAGCAGAGATGAGAGGACAGGGGGAAACACTGAAGCTTTCTTT
CATSRDERTGGNTEAFF